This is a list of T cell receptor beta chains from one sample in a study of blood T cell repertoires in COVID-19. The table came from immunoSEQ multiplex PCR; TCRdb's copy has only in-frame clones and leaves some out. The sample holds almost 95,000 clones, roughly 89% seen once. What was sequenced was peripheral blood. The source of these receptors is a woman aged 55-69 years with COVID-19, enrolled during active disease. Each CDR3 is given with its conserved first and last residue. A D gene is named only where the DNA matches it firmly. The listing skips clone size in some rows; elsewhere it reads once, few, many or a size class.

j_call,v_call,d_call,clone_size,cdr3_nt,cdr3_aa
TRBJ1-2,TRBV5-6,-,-,TGTGCCAGCAGCTTGGCGAGGAATCGAGGCTACACCTTC,CASSLARNRGYTF
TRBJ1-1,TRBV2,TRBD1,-,TGTGCCAGCACCTCCGGGACAGGGCGGGGGAACACTGAAGCTTTCTTT,CASTSGTGRGNTEAFF
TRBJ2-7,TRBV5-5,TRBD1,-,TGTGCCAGCAGTTCCGGACAGGGGACATTGTACGAGCAGTACTTC,CASSSGQGTLYEQYF
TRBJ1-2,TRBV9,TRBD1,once,TGTGCCAGCAGCCCCGCGGGACAGGGGTATGGCTACACCTTC,CASSPAGQGYGYTF
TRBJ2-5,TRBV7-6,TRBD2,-,TGTGCCAGCAGCTACTCGGGGGGGGGCAAGAAGACCCAGTACTTC,CASSYSGGGKKTQYF
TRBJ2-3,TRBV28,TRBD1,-,TGTGCCAGCAACCAACAGGGGGCAGATACGCAGTATTTT,CASNQQGADTQYF
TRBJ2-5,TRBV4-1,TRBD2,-,TGCGCCAGCAGCCAAGCCAGCGGGGGGGCCGTCGCAGAGACCCAGTACTTC,CASSQASGGAVAETQYF
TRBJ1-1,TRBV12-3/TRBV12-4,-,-,TGTGCGACACATCAGGGGAGGGGTGAAGCTTTCTTT,CATHQGRGEAFF
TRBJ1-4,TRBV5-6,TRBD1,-,TGTGCCAGCAGCTTCGGGACAGCGTATAATGAAAAACTGTTTTTT,CASSFGTAYNEKLFF
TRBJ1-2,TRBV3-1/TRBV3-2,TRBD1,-,TGTGCCAGCAGCCAGGATCACGGACAGGGGCGAGGCTACACCTTC,CASSQDHGQGRGYTF
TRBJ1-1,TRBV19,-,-,TGTGCCAGTAGTATTAGGAGGGCGGTGAACACTGAAGCTTTCTTT,CASSIRRAVNTEAFF
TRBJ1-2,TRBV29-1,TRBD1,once,TGCAGCGACCTGACAGGGGGCTTTGGCTACACCTTC,CSDLTGGFGYTF
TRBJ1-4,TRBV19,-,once,TGTGCCAGTAGTCCCAACGGGGGGCTCGGTGAAAAACTGTTTTTT,CASSPNGGLGEKLFF
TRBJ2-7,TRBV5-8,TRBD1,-,TGTGCCAGCAGCCCGGGACAGGGAGCCTACGAGCAGTACTTC,CASSPGQGAYEQYF
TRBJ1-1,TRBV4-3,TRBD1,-,TGCGCCAGCAGCCAGGGGACAGGGGTAAGGACTGAAGCTTTCTTT,CASSQGTGVRTEAFF
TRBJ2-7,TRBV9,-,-,TGTGCCAGCAGCGTTGATCCGGCTGGGGGCTGGTACGAGCAGTACTTC,CASSVDPAGGWYEQYF
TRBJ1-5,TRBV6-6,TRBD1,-,TGTGCCAGCAGTTACGACAGGGGTTTGCCCCAGCATTTT,CASSYDRGLPQHF
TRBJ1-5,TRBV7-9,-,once,TGTGCCAGCAGCTCGGGGGTGGAGCCCCAGCATTTT,CASSSGVEPQHF
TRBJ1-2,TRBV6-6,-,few,TGTGCCAGCAGTTACTCGAGACAGGCGGGCAACTATGGCTACACCTTC,CASSYSRQAGNYGYTF
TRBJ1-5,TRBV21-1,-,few,TGTGCCAGCAGCAAAGGAATACAGGGGGTAAATCAGCCCCAGCATTTT,CASSKGIQGVNQPQHF
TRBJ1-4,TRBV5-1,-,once,TGCGCCAGCAGTGTGGTGTCCGCGGAGGAAAAACTGTTTTTT,CASSVVSAEEKLFF
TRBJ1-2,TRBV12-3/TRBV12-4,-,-,TGTGCCAGCATCAGGGGAGTCAATGGCTACACCTTC,CASIRGVNGYTF
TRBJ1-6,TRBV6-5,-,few,TGTGCCAGCAGTTACTCGAGGATCTCACCCCTCCACTTT,CASSYSRISPLHF
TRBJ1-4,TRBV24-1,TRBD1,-,TGTGCCACCAGTGACCTGACAGGGAAACTGTTTTTT,CATSDLTGKLFF
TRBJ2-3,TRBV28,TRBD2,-,TGTGCCAGTACGCGGGGGGGCCTGCCGGATACGCAGTATTTT,CASTRGGLPDTQYF
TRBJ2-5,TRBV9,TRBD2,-,TGTGCCAGCAGCGCCAGGACTAGCGGGGGGGCCGAATCAGAGACCCAGTACTTC,CASSARTSGGAESETQYF
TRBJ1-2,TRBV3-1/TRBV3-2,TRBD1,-,TGTGCCAGCAGCTCCCCGGGACAGGCTGGCTACACCTTC,CASSSPGQAGYTF
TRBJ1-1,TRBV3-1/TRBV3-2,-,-,TGTGCCAGCAGCCAAGGAGGTGGGACTAAGGGAGCTTTCTTT,CASSQGGGTKGAFF
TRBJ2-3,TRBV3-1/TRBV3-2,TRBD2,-,TGTGCCAGCAGCCGTGGGACTAGCGGGCGAACCCGCACAGATACGCAGTATTTT,CASSRGTSGRTRTDTQYF
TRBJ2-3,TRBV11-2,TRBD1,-,TGTGCCAGCAGCTTGGTCGGGACAGCCACAGATACGCAGTATTTT,CASSLVGTATDTQYF
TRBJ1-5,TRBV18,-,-,TGTGCCAGCTCTCAGGACAGTAATCAGCCCCAGCATTTT,CASSQDSNQPQHF
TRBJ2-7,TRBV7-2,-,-,TGTGCCAGCAGCCCTTATGGGCCGCGATCCTACGAGCAGTACTTC,CASSPYGPRSYEQYF
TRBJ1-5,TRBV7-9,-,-,TGTGCCAGCAGCCCCTGGGAGGGGCCAGGCCTTCAGCCCCAGCATTTT,CASSPWEGPGLQPQHF
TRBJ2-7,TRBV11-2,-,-,TGTGCCAGCAGCTCCCACAACGCCCGCTACGAGCAGTACTTC,CASSSHNARYEQYF